This T cell receptor beta chain came from a study of blood T cell repertoires in COVID-19. CDR1 and CDR2 (germline): SQVTM, ANQGSEA. V lost 2 bases and J lost 1; bases outside the gene matches: 3. The CDR3 has 14 residues. TCRdb's copy holds only in-frame clones and misses some; the assay was immunoSEQ multiplex PCR. The sample holds 200,000 to 250,000 clones; 75% to 85% are singletons and the top ten take 0.95% to 1.5%. This chain joins TRBV29-1 and TRBJ2-3; 7 positions agree with TRBD1. This clonotype was obtained from a woman aged 30 to 39 with COVID-19, enrolled during active disease. The sequenced sample consisted of peripheral blood. This CDR3 reads CSVELRGRTDTQYF. The CDR3 DNA reads as TGCAGCGTTGAACTGAGGGGGCGCACAGATACGCAGTATTTT.